This T cell receptor beta chain appears in the sequencing data of a study of sequential checkpoint blockade in melanoma (dated by TCRdb to between 2017 and 2020). With regard to the full study: In a 1:1 randomization, patients received either first-line nivolumab then ipilimumab (arm A) or ipilimumab then nivolumab (arm B). Maintenance nivolumab came after each of the two trial sequences. DNA from 91 pretreatment melanoma tumor samples underwent TCRbeta immunosequencing. Roughly 23 patients had matched tumor biopsies taken before treatment and at week 13, after single-agent nivolumab (arm A) or ipilimumab (arm B). About 80% of the matched tumor biopsy pairs taken before and after treatment were from the same lesion.

What this sample's treatment or condition label stands for: randomized to nivolumab then ipilimumab (arm A) or the reverse (arm B). Prior DNA-damaging chemotherapy had not been received by any trial patient. Samples came from patients with melanoma in CheckMate 064, a randomized, open-label phase II trial of sequential checkpoint blockade. Tumor TCR sequencing used genomic DNA from formalin-fixed paraffin-embedded (FFPE) tissue samples. The immunoSEQ Assay was used to immunosequence TCRbeta CDR3 regions from genomic DNA. Before high-throughput sequencing, genomic DNA was amplified using bias-controlled multiplex PCR. The authors' analysis ran thus. To quantify the absolute abundance of each unique TCRbeta CDR3 region, the sequences were collapsed and filtered. Clonality, defined as 1 minus Pielou's evenness, was calculated using productive rearrangements only. Tumor T-cell fraction was calculated by normalizing TCRbeta template counts to the amount of usable DNA, which was estimated from several housekeeping genes. A previously published method was used to identify clones with significantly greater frequencies in on-treatment samples than in baseline samples. TCRdb retrieved this table from immuneACCESS and kept in-frame rearrangements only. Not all clones are present; in checked studies, unresolved V genes account for under half, and no reason is known for the remainder. V and J calls plus clone size are reproduced from that table; the DNA served to infer D and trimming. The sample data list more than 3,000 clones, and roughly a quarter of these were observed just once. Of the sample, about 9.4% is held by the ten largest clones.

Results and caveats for the whole study, not just this receptor: Patients with increases in tumor T-cell fraction and clonality by week 13 were approximately 30 times more likely to achieve clinical benefit. PD-L1 staining and CD8+ T-cell counts correlated with tumor T-cell fraction and clonality, whereas mutational load did not. Within-arm analyses of tumor T-cell fraction were constrained by small sample sizes and reduced statistical power. The response-prediction model combining TCR metrics and mutation burden needs validation in larger, independent patient cohorts. Among patients in the nivolumab-first arm (arm A), tumor TIL clonality before treatment was associated with response (P = .04).

About this clone itself: The specificity of this receptor is unknown. The record has no base qualities; no much larger clone is one base away.

The V end loses 1 base and the J end loses 2 bases, and a stretch of 12 bases separates them. The germline V gene provides CDR1 MGHRA and CDR2 YSYEKL. The CDR3 measures 15 amino acids from cysteine to phenylalanine. Just CDR3 DNA is preserved here, 45 bases in frame from base 1. This specimen consisted of tumor tissue (inferred from file names), obtained from a patient given nivolumab and ipilimumab in sequence. The V and J genes are TRBV4-1 and TRBJ2-7, with the D gene too uncertain to name. This clonotype originated in a human donor with melanoma. In nucleotide form, the sequence is TGCGCCAGCAGCCAAGCCCAGACAAAAACCTACGAGCAGTACTTC. It encodes CASSQAQTKTYEQYF.